This passage covers 3 T cell receptor beta chains from one sample sequenced in a study of blood T cell repertoires in COVID-19. Generated by immunoSEQ multiplex PCR, the TCRdb table keeps only in-frame clones and is missing some. The profile shows fewer than 500,000 clones, roughly 90% of them singletons. The sequenced sample was PBMCs or T cells enriched from blood (not recorded which). These receptors were collected from a woman in her thirties with acute COVID-19.

This clone was observed once. The J gene is TRBJ2-2, the V gene TRBV19, with a possible D match to TRBD2 (6 bases). The CDR3 covers 14 residues. Germline V CDR1 and CDR2: LNHDA, SQIVND (reference sequence). V dropped 11 bases and J dropped 1 base, with 14 bases sitting between them. In DNA, the CDR3 is TGTGCCTCCACCGGGACTCTGAACACCGGGGAGCTGTTTTTT. Protein: CASTGTLNTGELFF. Full variable domain (outside the CDR3, taken from reference TRBV19 and TRBJ2-2): DGGITQSPKYLFRKEGQNVTLSCEQNLNHDAMYWYRQDPGQGLRLIYYSQIVNDFQKGDIAEGYSVSREKKESFPLTVTSAQKNPTAFYLCASTGTLNTGELFFGEGSRLTVL.

The V call is TRBV12-3 or TRBV12-4, the J call TRBJ2-1; 10 bases line up with TRBD2. Trimming removed 8 bases from V and 7 bases from J; junction bases left unmatched: 2. CDR3 length: 12 amino acids. This chain's CDR3 is CASGLAVNEQFF. The CDR3 DNA is TGTGCCAGCGGACTAGCGGTAAATGAGCAGTTCTTC.

Only one count was recorded for this clone. The J gene is TRBJ1-5, the V gene TRBV5-5; D gene unclear. The V and J ends lost 2 bases and 2 bases respectively, with 8 bases between them. Germline CDR1 is SGHKS and CDR2 is YYEKEE (reference sequence). This CDR3 comprises 14 residues. CDR3 protein: CASSFSTGNQPQHF. The DNA of the CDR3 is TGTGCCAGCAGCTTCTCGACTGGCAATCAGCCCCAGCATTTT.